This T cell receptor (beta chain) was sequenced in a study of beta chain features in type 1 diabetes (dated by TCRdb to between 2017 and 2018). Context from the whole study: No differences in mean age, gender distribution, total cell number or subset yield were found between patients and healthy donors. A total of just under 110,000,000 sorted cells were examined across all samples, and RNA yield correlated strongly with the number of cells per subset. In the study, recently diagnosed type 1 diabetes patients and matched healthy donors were compared on the TCRB repertoires of their sorted circulating CD4+ T cell subsets. Whereas all 30 or so donors provided naive and central memory subsets, regulatory and stem cell-like memory subsets were isolated from just 8 patients and about eight healthy donors.

The CDR1 and CDR2 encoded by the germline V gene are SGHRS and YFSETQ. The CDR3 runs 13 amino acids, cysteine and phenylalanine included. Only the CDR3 portion is preserved as DNA: 39 bases, with reading frame beginning at the first base. The V end gives up 4 bases and the J end 5 bases, leaving 2 bases in the junction not matched to a gene. Each donor gave one peripheral blood draw, approximately 0.11 L on average, collected into heparinised tubes. A BD FACSAria II was used to sort naive, central memory, regulatory and stem cell-like memory CD4+ T cells with a panel that included CD45RO, CCR7, CD25, CD127, CD95 and CD27. Purity was above 95% for every sorted population. PBMCs were isolated right away by Lymphoprep density gradient centrifugation and were stained directly, without culture. Samples were stained and sorted in pairs, with one healthy donor and one patient per experiment, so that batch effects were minimized.

The High Capacity cDNA Reverse Transcription Kit was used to reverse transcribe all of the isolated RNA, meaning that expressed TCRB transcripts were what got sequenced. Deep immunoSEQ sequencing was applied to naive, central memory and regulatory T cell samples, giving an average of around 4 million total reads per sample. Sorted cells were lysed in RLT buffer and RNA was extracted with DNase-treated RNeasy Micro or Mini kits, depending on cell number. To prevent cross-contamination, each cell subset was processed individually, whereas patient and healthy donor samples were processed jointly. Using the immunoSEQ multiplex PCR, TCRB sequences were amplified from cDNA into 87-bp fragments spanning the CDR3 region. Sequencing of the amplicons was performed on the Illumina HiSeq platform. Turning to the authors' computational methods: Synthetic template baselines were used to correct PCR bias computationally, reads within Hamming distance 2 were collapsed together, and singletons that could not be merged were discarded. Reads were aligned against IMGT to assign V, D and J genes, CDR3 length and insertions or deletions at six rearrangement sites. Within each subset, clonotype counts were normalized to sorted cell number, after which true diversity and Gini coefficients were computed with the tcR R package. The overlap coefficient, calculated on TCRB nucleotide sequences, was used to measure repertoire sharing. Out-of-frame TCRB sequences from naive cells were analyzed as a proxy for the pre-selection repertoire. TCRdb took this table from immuneACCESS and kept in-frame rearrangements with V and J called. Such tables lack part of the clones; where checked against another copy, unresolved V genes explain under half of the gap, and the rest is unexplained. That table gives V, J and clone size, and the DNA gave D and trimming. Counted in this sample were about 360,000 clones; approximately 12% of them appeared once. The ten largest clones capture 0.017% of the sample.

The paper's findings and limits, for the study overall: A moderate but significant shortening of TCRB CDR3 length was observed in type 1 diabetes patients in all four CD4+ subsets. Because cDNA was sequenced instead of genomic DNA, activated cells with high expression could be over-represented, although the groups did not differ in activation or CD3 levels. Naive, central memory and regulatory TCRB repertoires appeared to be more alike among patients than among healthy donors. PCR may preferentially amplify shorter templates, but because patient and control samples were amplified and corrected together, any resulting skew would affect both groups equally. Fewer insertions and more nucleotide deletions at VDJ recombination sites were observed in patients with type 1 diabetes, implying thymic rearrangement abnormalities. Because small numbers of individuals were included in the HLA sub-analyses, any influence of HLA type on TCRB rearrangement was left unresolved.

Of note for this clone: Its antigen has not been determined. No clone much larger than this one lies a single base away; base qualities are absent. Within the sample, other DNA sequences also encode this same CDR3.

The receptor's source is a young man in good health. Specimen: naive CD4+ T cells from blood. What the cell subset or site label conveys for this sample: true naive CD4+ T cells. Rearrangement joined TRBV5-1 to TRBJ1-4; TRBD1 fits 7 bases in the junction. The CDR3: CASSLGQNEKLFF. The DNA sequence is given as TGCGCCAGCAGCCTGGGACAGAATGAAAAACTGTTTTTT.